A selection of T cell receptor beta chains follows, all from one sample in a study of blood T cell repertoires in COVID-19. The assay was immunoSEQ multiplex PCR, and TCRdb's table has in-frame clones only and misses some. The repertoire holds fewer than 95,000 clones, with 88% as singletons. The sequencing sample was made of peripheral blood. Receptors were obtained from a woman aged 80 or over with acute or convalescent COVID-19. Both conserved end residues are part of each CDR3. Each record gives: D gene, V gene, J gene, clone size, CDR3 DNA, CDR3 protein. The D gene is left open where the match is weak. For some rows the clone size is stated as once, few or many, or as a class when expanded; others skip it.

.	TRBV20-1	TRBJ1-1	.	TGCAGTGCTTTCAGGAATGAAGCTTTCTTT	CSAFRNEAFF
TRBD1	TRBV19	TRBJ1-2	.	TGTGCCAGTAACCTAGGAGGACAGGGGGCCTACTATGGCTACACCTTC	CASNLGGQGAYYGYTF
TRBD1	TRBV7-9	TRBJ2-3	.	TGTGCCAGCAGCTTAGCACCGGGACAGCCTAGCACAGATACGCAGTATTTT	CASSLAPGQPSTDTQYF
TRBD1	TRBV5-8	TRBJ1-5	.	TGTGCCAGTTGTAGGAGGACAGGTAATCAGCCCCAGCATTTT	CASCRRTGNQPQHF
.	TRBV12-3/TRBV12-4	TRBJ1-2	.	TGTGCCAGCAACCCCGGGTCCTTCTATGGCTACACCTTC	CASNPGSFYGYTF
TRBD1	TRBV10-3	TRBJ1-1	.	TGTGCCATCAGTGAGTCGGAGACAGGGGCTTGGGGCACTGAAGCTTTCTTT	CAISESETGAWGTEAFF
.	TRBV7-9	TRBJ1-4	.	TGTGCCAGCAGCTTAGATCCCGCGCTAAATGAAAAACTGTTTTTT	CASSLDPALNEKLFF
TRBD2	TRBV12-5	TRBJ2-5	.	TGTGCTAGTGCTCCCCTAGCGGGGGCCCAAGAGACCCAGTACTTC	CASAPLAGAQETQYF
.	TRBV11-3	TRBJ1-4	.	TGTGCCAGCAGCTTGGGAGGGTTCAATGAAAAACTGTTTTTT	CASSLGGFNEKLFF
.	TRBV5-1	TRBJ2-1	.	TGCGCCAGCAGCGAACCAGGGGACAATGAACAGTTCTTC	CASSEPGDNEQFF
TRBD1	TRBV7-8	TRBJ1-1	once	TGTGCCAGCAGCCATCCAGGGGGAGACACTGAAGCTTTCTTT	CASSHPGGDTEAFF
.	TRBV4-1	TRBJ2-3	.	TGCGCCAGCAGCCAAGATTTCCCTGGAGTTGCAGATACGCAGTATTTT	CASSQDFPGVADTQYF
.	TRBV7-3	TRBJ2-2	.	TGTGCCAGCAGCTTAACGATCCCGGGTCGGAGCACCGGGGAGCTGTTTTTT	CASSLTIPGRSTGELFF
.	TRBV6-6	TRBJ1-2	.	TGTGCCAGCATCGGACAGTTAGCTAACTATGGCTACACCTTC	CASIGQLANYGYTF
TRBD2	TRBV27	TRBJ2-3	.	TGTGCCAGCAAACTTCGGACTAGCGGGGGGTACACAGATACGCAGTATTTT	CASKLRTSGGYTDTQYF
TRBD2	TRBV4-2	TRBJ2-1	.	TGTGCCAGCAGCCCACTAGCGGGGGGGCCCAATGAGCAGTTCTTC	CASSPLAGGPNEQFF
.	TRBV29-1	TRBJ1-1	.	TGCAGCGTCGAGAGCGGGGTGTACACTGAAGCTTTCTTT	CSVESGVYTEAFF
TRBD2	TRBV9	TRBJ2-3	.	TGTGCCAGCAGCCCCCCCGGCGGGGGGGCAAGAGATACGCAGTATTTT	CASSPPGGGARDTQYF
.	TRBV7-6	TRBJ1-1	.	TGTGCCAGCAGCTCCCCCAGCACTGAAGCTTTCTTT	CASSSPSTEAFF
.	TRBV20-1	TRBJ1-4	.	TGCAGTGCTAGTCAGGGGTTCGGGGAAAAACTGTTTTTT	CSASQGFGEKLFF
.	TRBV18	TRBJ2-2	.	TGTGCCAGCTCACCAACCGAGGAGGCATCCGGGGAGCTGTTTTTT	CASSPTEEASGELFF
TRBD1	TRBV10-3	TRBJ2-5	.	TGTGCCATCAGTCGAGGGACAGGGGCTTCGGAGACCCAGTACTTC	CAISRGTGASETQYF
.	TRBV29-1	TRBJ2-7	.	TGCAGCGTTGAGACTAGGGGATACGAGCAGTACTTC	CSVETRGYEQYF
TRBD1	TRBV4-1	TRBJ2-7	.	TGCGCCAGCAGCCAAGATAGGGGGACAGCCTACGAGCAGTACTTC	CASSQDRGTAYEQYF
.	TRBV5-6	TRBJ2-1	.	TGTGCCAGCAGCTTTAGAAATGAGCAGTTCTTC	CASSFRNEQFF
.	TRBV7-9	TRBJ1-1	.	TGTGCCAGCAGCACCGGGACATCGAACACTGAAGCTTTCTTT	CASSTGTSNTEAFF
.	TRBV19	TRBJ1-5	.	TGTGCCAGTAGCCAACAGAAGAGAGGGATTATTCAGCCCCAGCATTTT	CASSQQKRGIIQPQHF
TRBD2	TRBV19	TRBJ2-5	.	TGTGCCAGTAGTATAGGTTTAGCGGGAGGCCAAGAGACCCAGTACTTC	CASSIGLAGGQETQYF
.	TRBV27	TRBJ1-5	.	TGTGCCAGCAGTTTATCAGTCAGGGAAAATCAGCCCCAGCATTTT	CASSLSVRENQPQHF
.	TRBV9	TRBJ1-3	.	TGTGCCAGCAGCGTTTCCGCTGCGGACTCTGGAAACACCATATATTTT	CASSVSAADSGNTIYF
TRBD2	TRBV7-9	TRBJ2-7	.	TGTGCCAGCAGCTTCCGGACTAGCGGGAGCTACGAGCAGTACTTC	CASSFRTSGSYEQYF
TRBD2	TRBV6-1	TRBJ2-3	.	TGTGCCAGCAGTGAATCCCTAGCGGGGCGGAGCACAGATACGCAGTATTTT	CASSESLAGRSTDTQYF
TRBD2	TRBV7-2	TRBJ2-2	.	TGTGCCAGCAGCCCACGGGCTAGCGGCACCGGGGAGCTGTTTTTT	CASSPRASGTGELFF
.	TRBV11-1	TRBJ2-7	.	TGTGCCAGCAGCTTAGCGGGGGAGGTGCAGTACTTC	CASSLAGEVQYF
.	TRBV30	TRBJ1-5	.	TGTGCCTGGAGTGGGAGCGTCCGCAATCAGCCCCAGCATTTT	CAWSGSVRNQPQHF
.	TRBV7-2	TRBJ2-7	.	TGTGCCAGCAGCTCCCGGAGCTCCTACGAGCAGTACTTC	CASSSRSSYEQYF
TRBD1	TRBV12-5	TRBJ1-6	few	TGTGCTAGTGGTGAGCAAGGGACAGAAAATTCACCCCTCCACTTT	CASGEQGTENSPLHF
.	TRBV19	TRBJ2-6	.	TGTGCCAGTAGTAGACAGGTTTTCTCTGGGGCCAACGTCCTGACTTTC	CASSRQVFSGANVLTF
.	TRBV10-3	TRBJ1-1	.	TGTGCCATCAGTGAGTCGCCAGGGAGGGGGATGAACACTGAAGCTTTCTTT	CAISESPGRGMNTEAFF
.	TRBV18	TRBJ2-2	few	TGTGCCAGCTTCCCATTTCTCGTGGAGGGCATCGCCGGGGAGCTGTTTTTT	CASFPFLVEGIAGELFF
TRBD1	TRBV2	TRBJ2-7	.	TGTGCCAGCAGTGCCGGACAGGGGGCCTTGAACGAGCAGTACTTC	CASSAGQGALNEQYF
TRBD2	TRBV7-3	TRBJ2-3	.	TGTGCCAGCAGCTTTAGGCCTAGCGGGGGATATACGCAGTATTTT	CASSFRPSGGYTQYF
.	TRBV5-4	TRBJ1-4	.	TGTGCCAGCAGCAGGCGAGGGGGAACTCCCGCAACTAATGAAAAACTGTTTTTT	CASSRRGGTPATNEKLFF
TRBD1	TRBV5-5	TRBJ1-4	.	TGTGCCAGCAGGCGGGACAGGGGGAATGAAAAACTGTTTTTT	CASRRDRGNEKLFF
.	TRBV9	TRBJ1-4	.	TGTGCCAGCAGCGTTCAGGGGTTAGGGAATGAAAAACTGTTTTTT	CASSVQGLGNEKLFF
TRBD1	TRBV19	TRBJ2-2	once	TGTGCCAGTAGCCGGACAGGACTCAACACCGGGGAGCTGTTTTTT	CASSRTGLNTGELFF
TRBD2	TRBV10-3	TRBJ2-1	.	TGTGCCATCAGTCCCGGGACTAGCGGATACAATGAGCAGTTCTTC	CAISPGTSGYNEQFF
.	TRBV18	TRBJ1-5	.	TGTGCCAGCTCACCACTCCAGGGCGTGAATCAGCCCCAGCATTTT	CASSPLQGVNQPQHF
TRBD2	TRBV5-4	TRBJ2-3	.	TGTGCCAGCAGCCGGGGACTAGCGGGAGGAACAGATACGCAGTATTTT	CASSRGLAGGTDTQYF
TRBD1	TRBV19	TRBJ2-1	.	TGTGCCAGTACCATCGGGACAGGGGGAAACAATGAGCAGTTCTTC	CASTIGTGGNNEQFF
TRBD1	TRBV5-1	TRBJ1-5	.	TGCGCCAGCAGCCCGACGGACAGGAATCAGCCCCAGCATTTT	CASSPTDRNQPQHF
.	TRBV6-5	TRBJ1-1	few	TGTGCCAGCAGTTGGGGGGAGGACACTGAAGCTTTCTTT	CASSWGEDTEAFF
.	TRBV5-1	TRBJ1-4	.	TGCGCCAGCAAGGCAGGATCAACTAATGAAAAACTGTTTTTT	CASKAGSTNEKLFF
.	TRBV19	TRBJ2-5	once	TGTGCCAGTAGGCAAACAGGGAGCGCGGAGACCCAGTACTTC	CASRQTGSAETQYF
TRBD2	TRBV7-2	TRBJ2-2	.	TGTGCCAGCAGCCCCTCAGCGGGAGCGAACACCGGGGAGCTGTTTTTT	CASSPSAGANTGELFF
TRBD1	TRBV19	TRBJ1-1	few	TGTGCCAGTAGTCTGGGACAGGGTAGGACTTTCTTT	CASSLGQGRTFF